These T cell receptor beta chains were read from a single sample in a study of T cell responses to AZD1222 COVID-19 vaccine. Generated by immunoSEQ multiplex PCR, the TCRdb table keeps only in-frame clones and is missing some. The sample lists about 110,000 clones, roughly 87% occurring once. Source: peripheral blood, taken 28 days after the second AZD1222 dose. Receptors originate from an adult who received the AZD1222 COVID-19 vaccine. Each CDR3 is given with its conserved first and last residue. D genes are given only for firm matches. Size is stated for part of the rows, as once, few or many counts, or as a class when the clone is expanded.

clone size	D gene	V gene	J gene	CDR3 DNA	CDR3 protein
-	-	TRBV9	TRBJ2-7	TGTGCCAGCAGCGTAGGGTACAGGGCACGCTCCTACGAGCAGTACTTC	CASSVGYRARSYEQYF
few	TRBD2	TRBV28	TRBJ2-3	TGTGCCAGCGGCACTAGCGGGAGGGCCGTAGATACGCAGTATTTT	CASGTSGRAVDTQYF
-	-	TRBV18	TRBJ1-2	TGTGCCAGCTCACCACCGAAGCAGGGACACTATGGCTACACCTTC	CASSPPKQGHYGYTF
-	-	TRBV7-3	TRBJ2-1	TGTGCCAGCAGCTTTACGCATAGCTCCTACAATGAGCAGTTCTTC	CASSFTHSSYNEQFF
-	-	TRBV10-3	TRBJ1-3	TGTGCCATCAGTGAGGGGGGAAACACCATATATTTT	CAISEGGNTIYF
-	TRBD2	TRBV28	TRBJ2-1	TGTGCCAGCAGTCCACCTGCTAGCGGGGGCTACAATGAGCAGTTCTTC	CASSPPASGGYNEQFF
few	-	TRBV7-2	TRBJ1-1	TGTGCCAGCAGTTTAACTAGTACGAACACTGAAGCTTTCTTT	CASSLTSTNTEAFF
-	TRBD1	TRBV5-3	TRBJ2-7	TGTGCCAGAAGCTGGGGACAGGGTTCGAGGGAGCAGTACTTC	CARSWGQGSREQYF
-	TRBD1	TRBV7-9	TRBJ2-7	TGTGCCAGCAGCCACCGGGACAGGGAGCTCTACGAGCAGTACTTC	CASSHRDRELYEQYF
-	-	TRBV18	TRBJ1-1	TGTGCCAGCTCACCAACCAAGAACACTGAAGCTTTCTTT	CASSPTKNTEAFF
-	-	TRBV6-5	TRBJ1-2	TGTGCCAGCAGTTACTCTGACTACACCACGGGGGGCTACACCTTC	CASSYSDYTTGGYTF
-	-	TRBV2	TRBJ2-7	TGTGCCAGCACTGGGCGGAGGGACTCCTACGAGCAGTACTTC	CASTGRRDSYEQYF
-	-	TRBV7-6	TRBJ2-3	TGTGCCAGCAGCTTAGTGGATGATACGCAGTATTTT	CASSLVDDTQYF
-	TRBD1	TRBV28	TRBJ2-7	TGTGCCAGCAGTTTAACGGGGCTGGGCACAGGGGGCGAGCAGTACTTC	CASSLTGLGTGGEQYF
-	-	TRBV18	TRBJ1-6	TGTGCCAGCTCACCACAGTACCTGGGATCCAATTCACCCCTCCACTTT	CASSPQYLGSNSPLHF
-	-	TRBV11-1	TRBJ2-1	TGTGCCAGCGGACTTAACAATGAGCAGTTCTTC	CASGLNNEQFF